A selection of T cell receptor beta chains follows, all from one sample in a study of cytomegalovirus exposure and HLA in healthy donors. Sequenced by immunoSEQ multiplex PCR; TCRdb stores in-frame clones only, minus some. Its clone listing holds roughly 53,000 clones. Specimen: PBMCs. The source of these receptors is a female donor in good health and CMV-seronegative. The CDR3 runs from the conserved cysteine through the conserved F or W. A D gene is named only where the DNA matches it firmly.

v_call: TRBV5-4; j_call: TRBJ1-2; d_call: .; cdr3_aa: CASSFVPRGLNYGYTF; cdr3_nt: TGTGCCAGCAGCTTCGTCCCTCGGGGATTAAACTATGGCTACACCTTC
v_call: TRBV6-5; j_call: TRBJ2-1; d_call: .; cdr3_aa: CASSYGASGLINEQFF; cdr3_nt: TGTGCCAGCAGTTACGGAGCCTCGGGACTCATCAATGAGCAGTTCTTC
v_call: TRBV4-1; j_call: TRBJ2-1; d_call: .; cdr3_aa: CASSQGAGATYNEQFF; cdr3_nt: TGCGCCAGCAGCCAAGGTGCGGGGGCCACATACAATGAGCAGTTCTTC
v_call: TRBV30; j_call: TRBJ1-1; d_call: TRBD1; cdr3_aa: CAWSPKDRANTEAFF; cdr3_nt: TGTGCCTGGAGCCCCAAGGACAGGGCGAACACTGAAGCTTTCTTT
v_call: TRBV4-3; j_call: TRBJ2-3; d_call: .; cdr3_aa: CASSQGEGTDTQYF; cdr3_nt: TGCGCCAGCAGCCAAGGGGAGGGCACAGATACGCAGTATTTT
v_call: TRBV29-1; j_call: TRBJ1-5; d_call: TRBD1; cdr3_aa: CSVGDRSFGNQPQHF; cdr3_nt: TGCAGCGTGGGGGACAGGTCGTTTGGCAATCAGCCCCAGCATTTT
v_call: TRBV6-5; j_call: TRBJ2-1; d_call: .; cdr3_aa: CASSYSRESYEQFF; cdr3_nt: TGTGCCAGCAGTTACTCGAGGGAGAGCTATGAGCAGTTCTTC
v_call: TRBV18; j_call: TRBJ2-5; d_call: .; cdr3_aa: CASSQAGVDRYF; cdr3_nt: TGTGCCAGCTCGCAAGCAGGGGTCGATCGGTACTTC
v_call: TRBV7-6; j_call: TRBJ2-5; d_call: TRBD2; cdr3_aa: CASSLGPASGEGNQYF; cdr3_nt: TGTGCCAGCAGCTTAGGACCGGCTAGCGGGGAAGGGAACCAGTACTTC
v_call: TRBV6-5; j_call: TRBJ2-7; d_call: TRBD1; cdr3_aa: CASSFGTGIYEQYF; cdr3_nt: TGTGCCAGCAGTTTCGGGACAGGGATCTACGAGCAGTACTTC
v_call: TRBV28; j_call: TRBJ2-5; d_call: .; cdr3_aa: CASGEGDAEETQYF; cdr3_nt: TGTGCCAGCGGTGAGGGGGACGCAGAGGAGACCCAGTACTTC
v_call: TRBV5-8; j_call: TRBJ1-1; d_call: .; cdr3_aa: CASGGEAFF; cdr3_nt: TGTGCCAGTGGGGGGGAGGCTTTCTTT
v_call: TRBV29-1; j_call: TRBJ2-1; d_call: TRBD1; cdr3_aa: CSFNRGDEQFF; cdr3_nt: TGCAGCTTTAACAGGGGCGATGAGCAGTTCTTC
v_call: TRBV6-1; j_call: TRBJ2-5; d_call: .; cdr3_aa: CASRGGQRIETQYF; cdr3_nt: TGTGCCAGCAGGGGCGGACAGAGAATAGAGACCCAGTACTTC
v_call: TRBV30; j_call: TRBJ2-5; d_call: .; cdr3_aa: CACSTNQETQYF; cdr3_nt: TGTGCCTGCAGTACTAACCAAGAGACCCAGTACTTC
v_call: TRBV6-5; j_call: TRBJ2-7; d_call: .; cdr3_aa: CASSRDSYEQYF; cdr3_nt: TGTGCCAGCAGCCGTGACTCATACGAGCAGTACTTC
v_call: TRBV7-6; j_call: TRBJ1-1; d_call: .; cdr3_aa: CASSYRVSTEAFF; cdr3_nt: TGTGCCAGCAGTTACAGGGTTTCCACTGAAGCTTTCTTT
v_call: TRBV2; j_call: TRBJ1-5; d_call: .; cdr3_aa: CASRPWPGRGEDSNQPQHF; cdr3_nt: TGTGCCAGCAGGCCCTGGCCGGGGAGGGGCGAAGATAGCAATCAGCCCCAGCATTTT
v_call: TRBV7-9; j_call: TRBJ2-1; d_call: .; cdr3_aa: CASSLKRVRAMDEQFF; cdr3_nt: TGTGCCAGCAGCTTAAAACGCGTCAGGGCTATGGATGAGCAGTTCTTC
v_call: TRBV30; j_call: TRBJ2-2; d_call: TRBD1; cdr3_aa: CAWSGGTGERTGELFF; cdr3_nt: TGTGCCTGGAGTGGGGGGACAGGGGAAAGGACCGGGGAGCTGTTTTTT
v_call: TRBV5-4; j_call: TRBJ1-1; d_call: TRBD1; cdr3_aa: CASSPGQGRGDTEAFF; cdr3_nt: TGTGCCAGCAGCCCAGGACAGGGCCGCGGGGACACTGAAGCTTTCTTT
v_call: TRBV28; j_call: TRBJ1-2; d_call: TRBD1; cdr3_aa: CASSFRDRSNYGYTF; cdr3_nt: TGTGCCAGCAGTTTTAGGGACAGGAGTAACTATGGCTACACCTTC
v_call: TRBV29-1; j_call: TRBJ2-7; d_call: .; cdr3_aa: CSGRDSDYEQYF; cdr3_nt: TGCAGCGGCCGGGACTCTGACTACGAGCAGTACTTC
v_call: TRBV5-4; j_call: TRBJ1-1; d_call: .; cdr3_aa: CASSTDTITEAFF; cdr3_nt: TGTGCCAGCAGTACTGACACGATCACTGAAGCTTTCTTT
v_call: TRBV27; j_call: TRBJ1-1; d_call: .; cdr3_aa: CASSTSGVTEAFF; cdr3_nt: TGTGCCAGCAGTACATCAGGGGTCACTGAAGCTTTCTTT
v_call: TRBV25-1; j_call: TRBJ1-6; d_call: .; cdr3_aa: CASSDYQGNSPLHF; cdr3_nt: TGTGCCAGCAGTGACTACCAGGGGAATTCACCCCTCCACTTT
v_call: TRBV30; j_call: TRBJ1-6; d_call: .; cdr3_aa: CAWEVGSPLHF; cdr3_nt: TGTGCCTGGGAGGTCGGTTCACCCCTCCACTTT
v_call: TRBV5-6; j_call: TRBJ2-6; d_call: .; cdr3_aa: CASSLRSSSGANVLTF; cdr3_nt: TGTGCCAGCAGCTTGCGGTCTAGCTCTGGGGCCAACGTCCTGACTTTC
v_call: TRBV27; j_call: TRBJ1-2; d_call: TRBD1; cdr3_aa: CASSRTGVNYGYTF; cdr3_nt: TGTGCCAGCAGTAGGACAGGGGTAAACTATGGCTACACCTTC
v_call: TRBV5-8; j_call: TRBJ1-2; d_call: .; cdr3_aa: CASSFRDYGYTF; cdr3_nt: TGTGCCAGCAGCTTCCGAGACTATGGCTACACCTTC
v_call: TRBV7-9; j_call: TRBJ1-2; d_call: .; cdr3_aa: CASTKRGGGADGYTF; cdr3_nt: TGTGCCAGCACCAAAAGGGGCGGGGGCGCGGATGGCTACACCTTC
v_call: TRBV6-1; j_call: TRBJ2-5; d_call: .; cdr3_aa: CASSSYSGDQETQYF; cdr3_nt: TGTGCCAGCAGTAGCTATTCTGGAGATCAAGAGACCCAGTACTTC
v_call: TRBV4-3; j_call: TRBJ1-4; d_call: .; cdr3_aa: CASSQTRGTNEKLFF; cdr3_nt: TGCGCCAGCAGCCAAACGCGGGGAACTAATGAAAAACTGTTTTTT
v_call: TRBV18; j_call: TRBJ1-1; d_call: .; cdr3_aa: CASSPVLTGENTEAFF; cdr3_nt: TGTGCCAGCTCACCGGTTCTGACAGGAGAGAACACTGAAGCTTTCTTT
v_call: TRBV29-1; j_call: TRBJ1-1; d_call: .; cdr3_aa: CSVANTEAFF; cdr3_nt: TGCAGCGTTGCTAACACTGAAGCTTTCTTT
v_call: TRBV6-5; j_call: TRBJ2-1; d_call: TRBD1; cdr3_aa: CASKTGGDSDNEQFF; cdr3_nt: TGTGCCAGCAAGACAGGGGGCGACTCCGACAATGAGCAGTTCTTC
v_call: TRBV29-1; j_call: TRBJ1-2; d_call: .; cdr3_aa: CSARITSYGYTF; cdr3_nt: TGCAGCGCCCGTATCACTTCATATGGCTACACCTTC
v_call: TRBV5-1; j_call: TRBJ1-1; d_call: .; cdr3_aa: CASSPLEGGVEAFF; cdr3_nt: TGCGCCAGCAGCCCCTTAGAAGGGGGGGTTGAAGCTTTCTTT
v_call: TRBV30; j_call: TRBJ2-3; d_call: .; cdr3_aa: CAWTPVTSTDTQYF; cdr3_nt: TGTGCCTGGACCCCGGTTACTAGCACAGATACGCAGTATTTT
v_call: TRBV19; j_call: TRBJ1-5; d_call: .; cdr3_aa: CASSDGVANQPQHF; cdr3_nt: TGTGCCAGTAGTGACGGGGTTGCAAATCAGCCCCAGCATTTT
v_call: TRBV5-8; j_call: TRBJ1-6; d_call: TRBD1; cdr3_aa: CASSLDIGTGYSPLHF; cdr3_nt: TGTGCCAGCAGCTTGGATATCGGGACAGGGTATTCACCCCTCCACTTT
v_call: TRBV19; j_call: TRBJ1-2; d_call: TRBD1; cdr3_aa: CASSIGTANYGYTF; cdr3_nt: TGTGCCAGTAGTATTGGGACAGCGAACTATGGCTACACCTTC
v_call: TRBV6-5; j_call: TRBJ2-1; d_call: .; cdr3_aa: CASSYVRYNEQFF; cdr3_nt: TGTGCCAGCAGTTACGTCAGGTACAATGAGCAGTTCTTC
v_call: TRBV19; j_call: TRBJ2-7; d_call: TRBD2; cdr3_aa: CASSAGVTYEQYF; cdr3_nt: TGTGCCAGTAGTGCGGGAGTAACCTACGAGCAGTACTTC
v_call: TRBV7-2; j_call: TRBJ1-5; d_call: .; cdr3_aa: CASSPTGAQPQHF; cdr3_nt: TGTGCCAGCAGCCCGACGGGAGCCCAGCCCCAGCATTTT
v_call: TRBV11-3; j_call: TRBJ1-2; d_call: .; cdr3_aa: CASSLEAGNYGYTF; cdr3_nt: TGTGCCAGCAGCTTAGAGGCAGGGAACTATGGCTACACCTTC
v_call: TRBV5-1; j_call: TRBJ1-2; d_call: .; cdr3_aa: CASSSGGAYGYTF; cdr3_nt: TGCGCCAGCAGCTCGGGGGGAGCCTATGGCTACACCTTC
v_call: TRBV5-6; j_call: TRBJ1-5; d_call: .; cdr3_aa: CASSLRGVGQPQHF; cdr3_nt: TGTGCCAGCAGCTTGCGGGGAGTGGGTCAGCCCCAGCATTTT
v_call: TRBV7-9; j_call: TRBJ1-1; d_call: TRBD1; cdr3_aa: CASSFGQGNTEAFF; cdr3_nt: TGTGCCAGCAGCTTTGGACAGGGCAACACTGAAGCTTTCTTT
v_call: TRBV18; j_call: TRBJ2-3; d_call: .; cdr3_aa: CASSPRSGYADTQYF; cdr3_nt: TGTGCCAGCTCACCACGGTCGGGGTATGCAGATACGCAGTATTTT
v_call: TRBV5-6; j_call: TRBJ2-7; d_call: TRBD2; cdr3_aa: CASSLTSGYYEQYF; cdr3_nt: TGTGCCAGCAGCTTAACTAGCGGTTACTACGAGCAGTACTTC
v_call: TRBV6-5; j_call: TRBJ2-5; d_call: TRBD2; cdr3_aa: CASSSRSGGEGETQYF; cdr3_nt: TGTGCCAGCAGTTCTCGAAGCGGGGGGGAGGGAGAGACCCAGTACTTC
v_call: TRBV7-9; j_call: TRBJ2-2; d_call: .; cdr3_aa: CASSLPGTGVTGELFF; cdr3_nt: TGTGCCAGCAGCCTACCTGGGACGGGAGTTACCGGGGAGCTGTTTTTT
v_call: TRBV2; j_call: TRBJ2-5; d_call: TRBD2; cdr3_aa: CASSTSGAHRTQYF; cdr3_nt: TGTGCCAGCAGCACTAGCGGGGCCCATCGGACCCAGTACTTC